This T cell receptor beta chain derives from a study of CD8 T cells in Susac syndrome. When the RNA was reverse transcribed, random hexamers were used with an input of about 0.5 to 1 ug. MiXCR, applied by TCRdb to the immunoSEQ multiplex PCR reads, yields one record per CDR3 protein. Of 130,000 or so distinct CDR3 sequences in the sample, about 95% were seen once. The CDR3 is 14 amino acids. V shed 2 bases and J 6 bases; nucleotides not matched to a gene: 3. The specimen was CD4+ T cells from PBMCs. The chain has TRBV12-3 or TRBV12-4 and TRBJ2-3; 9 bases match TRBD1. The TCR comes from a human donor in good health. The CDR3 sequence: CASSLRQGVDTQYF. The CDR3 region has the DNA TGTGCCAGCAGTTTAAGACAGGGGGTCGATACGCAGTATTTT.